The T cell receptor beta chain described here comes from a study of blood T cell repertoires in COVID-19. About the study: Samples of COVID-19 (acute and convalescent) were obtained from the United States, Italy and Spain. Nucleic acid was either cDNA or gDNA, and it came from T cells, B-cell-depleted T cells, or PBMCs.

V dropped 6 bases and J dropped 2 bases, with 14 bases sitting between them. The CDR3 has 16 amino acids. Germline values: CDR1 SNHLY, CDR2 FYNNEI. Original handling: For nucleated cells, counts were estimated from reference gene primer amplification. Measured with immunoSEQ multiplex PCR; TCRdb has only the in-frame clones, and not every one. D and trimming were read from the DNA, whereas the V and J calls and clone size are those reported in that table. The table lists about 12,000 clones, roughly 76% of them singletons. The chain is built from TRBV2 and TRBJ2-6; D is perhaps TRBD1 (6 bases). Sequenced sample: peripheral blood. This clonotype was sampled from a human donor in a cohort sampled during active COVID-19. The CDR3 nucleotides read TGTGCCAGCAGGGCAGGGGTAGGCGCTGGGGCCAACGTCCTGACTTTC. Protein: CASRAGVGAGANVLTF.